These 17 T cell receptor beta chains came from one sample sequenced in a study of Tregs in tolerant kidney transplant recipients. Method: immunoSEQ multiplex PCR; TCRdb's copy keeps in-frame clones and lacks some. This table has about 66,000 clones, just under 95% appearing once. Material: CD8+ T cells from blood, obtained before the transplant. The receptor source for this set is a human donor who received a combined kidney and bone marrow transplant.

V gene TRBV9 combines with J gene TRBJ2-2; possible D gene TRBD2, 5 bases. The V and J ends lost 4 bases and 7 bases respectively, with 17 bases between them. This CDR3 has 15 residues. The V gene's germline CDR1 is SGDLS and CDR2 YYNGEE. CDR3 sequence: CASSPRLSYGGELFF. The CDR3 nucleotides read TGTGCCAGCAGCCCGCGACTAAGCTATGGCGGGGAGCTGTTTTTT. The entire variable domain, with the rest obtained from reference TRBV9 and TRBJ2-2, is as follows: DSGVTQTPKHLITATGQRVTLRCSPRSGDLSVYWYQQSLDQGLQFLIQYYNGEERAKGNILERFSAQQFPDLHSELNLSSLELGDSALYFCASSPRLSYGGELFFGEGSRLTVL.

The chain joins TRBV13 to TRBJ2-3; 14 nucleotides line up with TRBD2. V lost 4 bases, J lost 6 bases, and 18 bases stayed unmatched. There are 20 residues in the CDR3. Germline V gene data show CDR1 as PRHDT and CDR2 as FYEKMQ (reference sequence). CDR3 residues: CASSSRTSGGPPIQFDTQYF. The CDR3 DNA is TGTGCCAGCAGCTCCCGGACTAGCGGGGGGCCCCCTATTCAGTTCGATACGCAGTATTTT.

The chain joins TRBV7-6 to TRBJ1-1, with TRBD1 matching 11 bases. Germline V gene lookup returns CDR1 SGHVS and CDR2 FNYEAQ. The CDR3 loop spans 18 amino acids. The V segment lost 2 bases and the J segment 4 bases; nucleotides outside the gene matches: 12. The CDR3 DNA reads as TGTGCCAGCAGCTTAATGGGAGCCGGGACAGGGGGAAGCACTGAAGCTTTCTTT. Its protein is CASSLMGAGTGGSTEAFF.

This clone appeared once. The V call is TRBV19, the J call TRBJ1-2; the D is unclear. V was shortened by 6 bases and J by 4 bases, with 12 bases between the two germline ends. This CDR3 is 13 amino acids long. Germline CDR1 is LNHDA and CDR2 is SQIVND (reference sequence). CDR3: CASSPPSVYGYTF. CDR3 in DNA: TGTGCCAGTAGCCCCCCCAGCGTCTATGGCTACACCTTC. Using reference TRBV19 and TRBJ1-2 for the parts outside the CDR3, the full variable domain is DGGITQSPKYLFRKEGQNVTLSCEQNLNHDAMYWYRQDPGQGLRLIYYSQIVNDFQKGDIAEGYSVSREKKESFPLTVTSAQKNPTAFYLCASSPPSVYGYTFGSGTRLTVV.

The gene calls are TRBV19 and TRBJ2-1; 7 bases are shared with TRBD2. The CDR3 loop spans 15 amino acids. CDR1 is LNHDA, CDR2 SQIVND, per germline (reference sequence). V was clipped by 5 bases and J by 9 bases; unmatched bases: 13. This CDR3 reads CASSEGPGTIGEQFF. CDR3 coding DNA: TGTGCCAGTAGTGAGGGACCCGGGACTATCGGTGAGCAGTTCTTC.

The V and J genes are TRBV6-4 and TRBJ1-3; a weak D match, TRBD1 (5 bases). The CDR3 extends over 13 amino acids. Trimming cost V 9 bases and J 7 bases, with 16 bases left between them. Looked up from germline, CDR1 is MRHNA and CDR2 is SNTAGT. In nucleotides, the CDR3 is TGTGCCAGACTATCGGGACTTCCTAACACCATATATTTT. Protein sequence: CARLSGLPNTIYF.

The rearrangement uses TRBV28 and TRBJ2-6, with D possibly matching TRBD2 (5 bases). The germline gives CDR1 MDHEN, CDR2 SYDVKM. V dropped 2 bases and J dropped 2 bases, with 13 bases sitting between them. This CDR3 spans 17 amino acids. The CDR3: CASSLPRRKAGANVLTF. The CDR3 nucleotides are TGTGCCAGCAGTTTACCCAGGAGGAAGGCTGGGGCCAACGTCCTGACTTTC.

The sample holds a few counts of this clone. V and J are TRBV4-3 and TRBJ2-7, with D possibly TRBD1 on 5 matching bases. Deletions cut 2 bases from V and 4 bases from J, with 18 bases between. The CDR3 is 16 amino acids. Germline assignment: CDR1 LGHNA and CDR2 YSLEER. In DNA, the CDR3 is TGCGCCAGCAGCCAAAAACCAGCAGGGTATTCGTACGAGCAGTACTTC. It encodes CASSQKPAGYSYEQYF.

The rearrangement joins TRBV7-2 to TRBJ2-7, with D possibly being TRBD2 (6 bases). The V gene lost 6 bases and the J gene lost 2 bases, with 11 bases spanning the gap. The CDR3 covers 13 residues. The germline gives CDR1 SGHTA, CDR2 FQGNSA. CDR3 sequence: CASRSSDPYEQYF. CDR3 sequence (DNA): TGTGCCAGCAGATCTAGCGACCCCTACGAGCAGTACTTC. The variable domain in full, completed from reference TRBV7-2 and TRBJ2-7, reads GAGVSQSPSNKVTEKGKDVELRCDPISGHTALYWYRQSLGQGLEFLIYFQGNSAPDKSGLPSDRFSAERTGGSVSTLTIQRTQQEDSAVYLCASRSSDPYEQYFGPGTRLTVT.

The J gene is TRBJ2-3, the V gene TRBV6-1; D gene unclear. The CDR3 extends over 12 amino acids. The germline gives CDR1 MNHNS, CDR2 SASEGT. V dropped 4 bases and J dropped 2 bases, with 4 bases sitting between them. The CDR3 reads CASSVNTDTQYF. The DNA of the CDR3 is TGTGCCAGCAGTGTTAACACAGATACGCAGTATTTT.

Here the CDR3 reads CASSFDRGGEQYF. For the CDR3, the DNA is TGTGCCAGCAGCTTTGACAGGGGAGGCGAGCAGTACTTC. J is TRBJ2-7 and V is TRBV5-5, with 8 bases aligning to TRBD1. With 2 bases clipped from V and 6 bases from J, the junction kept 4 bases outside the gene matches. The CDR3 is made up of 13 amino acids. Germline loops: CDR1 SGHKS, CDR2 YYEKEE (reference sequence).

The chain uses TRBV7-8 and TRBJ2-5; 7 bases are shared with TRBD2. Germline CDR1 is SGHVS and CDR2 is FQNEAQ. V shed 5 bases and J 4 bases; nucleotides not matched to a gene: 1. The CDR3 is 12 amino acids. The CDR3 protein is CASSRGVETQYF. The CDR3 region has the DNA TGTGCCAGCAGCCGGGGGGTAGAGACCCAGTACTTC.

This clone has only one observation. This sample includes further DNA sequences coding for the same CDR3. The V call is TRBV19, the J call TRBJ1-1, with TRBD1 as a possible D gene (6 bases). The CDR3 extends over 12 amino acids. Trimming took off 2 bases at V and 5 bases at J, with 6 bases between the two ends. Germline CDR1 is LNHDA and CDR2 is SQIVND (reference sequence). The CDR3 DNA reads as TGTGCCAGTAGTATAAGGGGGACTGAAGCTTTCTTT. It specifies CASSIRGTEAFF.

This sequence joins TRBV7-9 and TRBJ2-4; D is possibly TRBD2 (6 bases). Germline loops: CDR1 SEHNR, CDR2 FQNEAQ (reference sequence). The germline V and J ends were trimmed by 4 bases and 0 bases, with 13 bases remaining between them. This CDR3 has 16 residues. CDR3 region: CASSSYSGLAKNIQYF. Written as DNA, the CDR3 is TGTGCCAGCAGCTCCTATAGCGGCTTAGCCAAAAACATTCAGTACTTC.

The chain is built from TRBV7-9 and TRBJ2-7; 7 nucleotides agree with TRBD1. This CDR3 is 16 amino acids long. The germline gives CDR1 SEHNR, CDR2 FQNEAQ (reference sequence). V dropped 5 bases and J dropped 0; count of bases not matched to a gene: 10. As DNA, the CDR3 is TGTGCCAGCAGCCTAGGGACAGCGATTAGCTCCTACGAGCAGTACTTC. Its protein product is CASSLGTAISSYEQYF.

The CDR3 loop reads CASSLRDRVPYEQYF. The CDR3 DNA is TGTGCCAGCAGTCTCCGGGACAGGGTTCCCTACGAGCAGTACTTC. The genes are TRBV27 and TRBJ2-7, with 9 positions matching TRBD1. This CDR3 contains 15 residues. The junction had 7 bases not matched to a gene; V was cut back by 5 bases and J by 2 bases. CDR1 is MNHEY, CDR2 SMNVEV, per germline (reference sequence).

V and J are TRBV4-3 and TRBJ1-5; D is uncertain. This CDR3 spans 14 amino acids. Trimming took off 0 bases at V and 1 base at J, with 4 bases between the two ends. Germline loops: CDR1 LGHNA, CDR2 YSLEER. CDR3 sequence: CASSQDSSNQPQHF. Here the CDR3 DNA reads TGCGCCAGCAGCCAAGATAGCAGCAATCAGCCCCAGCATTTT.